This is a list of T cell receptor beta chains from one sample in a study of cytotoxic CD8 clonotypes in ibrutinib-treated CLL. TCRdb keeps only in-frame clones here, not all; method: immunoSEQ multiplex PCR. The sample carries more than 35,000 clones, 70% to 80% recorded once. Sample: PBMCs, taken at disease progression, from a patient treated with ibrutinib. The receptors stem from a human donor with chronic lymphocytic leukemia. The CDR3 runs from the conserved cysteine through the conserved F or W. Each record gives: V gene, J gene, D gene, clone size, CDR3 DNA, CDR3 protein. A D gene is named only where the DNA matches it firmly. Clone size is shown for a subset of rows, as once, few, many or a class of expanded clone.

TRBV2	TRBJ2-1	TRBD2	-	TGTGCCAGAGGGGTGTTAGCGGGGGTGAATGAGCAGTTCTTC	CARGVLAGVNEQFF
TRBV9	TRBJ2-7	TRBD2	-	TGTGCCAGCAGCCCTCATTTGGGGGGAGGGACCTCGACCTACGAGCAGTACTTC	CASSPHLGGGTSTYEQYF
TRBV5-8	TRBJ2-1	-	-	TGTGCCAGCAGCTGGGTTAGTGGTGAGCAGTTCTTC	CASSWVSGEQFF
TRBV6-6	TRBJ1-4	-	-	TGTGCCAGCAGTTACGGGTTGGAAAAACTGTTTTTT	CASSYGLEKLFF
TRBV30	TRBJ2-2	TRBD2	-	TGTGCCCCGGGACTAATTGTGTTTTTT	CAPGLIVFF
TRBV7-6	TRBJ2-1	-	-	TGTGCCAGCAGCGCCCAGAATGAGCAGTTCTTC	CASSAQNEQFF
TRBV29-1	TRBJ2-2	-	few	TGCAGCGCCGGATCCGCCACAGGGTTTGGCGGGGAGCTGTTTTTT	CSAGSATGFGGELFF
TRBV7-9	TRBJ2-3	-	-	TGTGCCAGCAGCTTAAAAGATACGCAGTATTTT	CASSLKDTQYF
TRBV5-4	TRBJ2-7	-	-	TGTGCCAGCGGGGGGCTAGCGGATTCCTACGAGCAGTACTTC	CASGGLADSYEQYF
TRBV27	TRBJ1-6	TRBD1	many	TGTGCCAGCAGTTTTGACAGGGTAACGGGGAATTCACCCCTCCACTTT	CASSFDRVTGNSPLHF
TRBV19	TRBJ1-1	TRBD1	-	TGTGCCAGTAGGTCAGGGGGCTTCCCTGAAGCTTTCTTT	CASRSGGFPEAFF
TRBV7-8	TRBJ2-3	TRBD1	-	TGTGCCAGCAATCACAGGGGGGAAGATACGCAGTATTTT	CASNHRGEDTQYF
TRBV7-9	TRBJ2-5	TRBD2	-	TGTGCCAGCAGCTTTAGCGGGGGGGCGGAGACCCAGTACTTC	CASSFSGGAETQYF
TRBV4-1	TRBJ2-1	TRBD2	-	TGCGCCAGCAGCCGAGGGGAGCGGGGGGGCAATGAGCAGTTCTTC	CASSRGERGGNEQFF
TRBV6-4	TRBJ1-6	-	once	TGTGCCAGCAGTGATTCGAATTTACCCGGGAGTTCACCCCTCCACTTT	CASSDSNLPGSSPLHF
TRBV5-1	TRBJ1-1	-	-	TGCGCCAGCAGCTCCGGGACATATACCACTGAAGCTTTCTTT	CASSSGTYTTEAFF
TRBV5-1	TRBJ1-3	-	-	TGCGCCAGCAGCTCTGGGGACTCTGGAAACACCATATATTTT	CASSSGDSGNTIYF
TRBV14	TRBJ2-2	-	-	TGTGCCAGCAGCCAAGACAGGAGAGCGAACACCGGGGAGCTGTTTTTT	CASSQDRRANTGELFF
TRBV5-1	TRBJ2-7	-	-	TGCGCCAGCAGCCCCGGGACGTCTACCTACGAGCAGTACTTC	CASSPGTSTYEQYF
TRBV5-4	TRBJ2-7	-	-	TGTGCCAGCAGCTTGGCTGGGCCAGCCTACGAGCAGTACTTC	CASSLAGPAYEQYF
TRBV5-5	TRBJ2-2	-	-	TGTGCCAGCAGCTTGGAACCGGGGGCCCCAGATTGGACCGGGGAGCTGTTTTTT	CASSLEPGAPDWTGELFF
TRBV4-1	TRBJ1-2	-	few	TGCGCCAGCAGCCCCTCTGCGACCCGCGATGGCTACACCTTC	CASSPSATRDGYTF
TRBV7-9	TRBJ2-5	TRBD1	-	TGTGCCAGCAGCTGGGGGACAGGGTTGGGAGAGACCCAGTACTTC	CASSWGTGLGETQYF
TRBV27	TRBJ1-6	-	-	TGTGCCAGCAGTTTTACCAGCCTTTCCCAAAGCGGTCGAAATAATTCACCCCTCCACTTT	CASSFTSLSQSGRNNSPLHF
TRBV19	TRBJ1-1	-	-	TGTGCCAGTAGTATGGAAAGGACCGGCGAAGCTTTCTTT	CASSMERTGEAFF
TRBV5-5	TRBJ2-3	-	-	TGTGCCAGCAGCTTGCCCGGACAGATGACTTGGGATACGCAGTATTTT	CASSLPGQMTWDTQYF
TRBV29-1	TRBJ2-3	TRBD2	-	TGCAGCTACGGGGATAGCGGGGGCCCTCCGGGCACAGATACGCAGTATTTT	CSYGDSGGPPGTDTQYF
TRBV2	TRBJ2-1	TRBD1	-	TGTGCCAGCAACAGGGGGGTCTACAATGAGCAGTTCTTC	CASNRGVYNEQFF
TRBV6-5	TRBJ1-2	-	-	TGTGCCAGCAGCCCACAGGGCCTAGGTGGCTACACCTTC	CASSPQGLGGYTF
TRBV6-1	TRBJ2-7	-	-	TGTGCCAGCACTCTGGCGGGGACAGCGTACGAGCAGTACTTC	CASTLAGTAYEQYF
TRBV7-2	TRBJ2-5	-	-	TGTGCCAGCAGCTTGGGCGGGGGCTCCGGGGCCCAGTACTTC	CASSLGGGSGAQYF
TRBV6-1	TRBJ2-2	TRBD1	-	TGTGCCAGCAGTGACTTGAGTGGACAGGGGGCCGGGGAGCTGTTTTTT	CASSDLSGQGAGELFF
TRBV15	TRBJ1-5	-	once	TGTGCCACCAGGGGTCCCGGGGTAGGTCAGCCCCAGCATTTT	CATRGPGVGQPQHF
TRBV5-6	TRBJ2-3	-	-	TGTGCCAGCAGCTTGCTGGGGGACACAGATACGCAGTATTTT	CASSLLGDTDTQYF
TRBV5-1	TRBJ2-7	-	-	TGCGCCAGCAGCTGGACACCCTCCTACGAGCAGTACTTC	CASSWTPSYEQYF
TRBV20-1	TRBJ2-1	-	-	TGCAGTGCTGGGGACTACAATGAGCAGTTCTTC	CSAGDYNEQFF
TRBV2	TRBJ1-1	-	-	TGTGCCACCGCATTTGAACACATCGAGAACACTGAAGCTTTCTTT	CATAFEHIENTEAFF
TRBV6-6	TRBJ2-3	TRBD2	-	TGTGCCAGCAGTCCCGGGACTATGGGAAATACGCAGTATTTT	CASSPGTMGNTQYF
TRBV2	TRBJ2-3	-	-	TGTGCCAGCGGGGGGCCCATCAGGGGGACGCAGTATTTT	CASGGPIRGTQYF
TRBV7-7	TRBJ2-2	-	few	TGTGCTAGCAGCTTATTTCCCGGGGAGCTGTTTTTT	CASSLFPGELFF
TRBV5-1	TRBJ2-5	TRBD2	-	TGCGCCAGCACGTTCGGGTTTTTAGCGGGGGGCGAAGAGACCCAGTACTTC	CASTFGFLAGGEETQYF
TRBV6-1	TRBJ1-4	TRBD1	medium-sized	TGTGCCAGCAGTGTTTCAGGGGGAGTGGATGAAAAACTGTTTTTT	CASSVSGGVDEKLFF
TRBV2	TRBJ2-7	-	-	TGTGCCAGCAGATTAGGACTATACGAGCAGTACTTC	CASRLGLYEQYF
TRBV6-6	TRBJ2-7	-	-	TGTGCCAGCCGAAAGGGGTCACCCTCCTACGAGCAGTACTTC	CASRKGSPSYEQYF
TRBV5-6	TRBJ2-4	-	once	TGTGCCAGCAGCATGCTAAGCGCTTTTGACATTCAGTACTTC	CASSMLSAFDIQYF